The clone carrying this T cell receptor (beta chain) has more than one count but fewer than ten. TCRdb ran MiXCR on the 5' RACE reads and lists one entry per CDR3 protein. In the table there are a few hundred thousand distinct CDR3 sequences, approximately 14% of which are singletons. CDR3 length equals 14 residues. Trimming cost V 8 bases and J 2 bases; bases outside gene matches: 5. This specimen belongs to a study of identical twins. This sample was shared with a second study, whose subject was yellow fever vaccine responses in identical twins.

This chain uses TRBV12-3 or TRBV12-4 with TRBJ2-3, with TRBD2 matching 9 bases. The specimen was CD4+ T cells sorted from blood. This TCR was sampled from a woman in her late teens or twenties in good health. CDR3 loop: CASRSGGVTDTQYF. The CDR3 region has the DNA TGTGCCAGCCGTAGCGGGGGTGTCACAGATACGCAGTATTTT.